These 7 T cell receptor beta chains were sequenced from one sample in a study of somatic mutations in cytotoxic T cells in rheumatoid arthritis (dated by TCRdb to about 2017). The receptor library was made with the immunoSEQ multiplex PCR assay. In TCRdb, the immuneACCESS table is reduced to in-frame sequences with V and J assigned. These tables do not hold every clone; where another copy was compared, an unresolved V gene accounts for under half, and the others remain unexplained. In this sample the table shows around 16,000 clones, roughly 80% of which occur a single time. Roughly a sixth of the sample comes from the top ten. Material: CD8+ T cells sorted from blood. Receptors originate from an adult with rheumatoid arthritis.

The chain's CDR3 is CASSQVDVGQGLEQYF. For the CDR3, the DNA is TGCGCCAGCAGCCAAGTGGATGTCGGACAGGGACTCGAGCAGTACTTC. The rearrangement links TRBV4-1 to TRBJ2-7, with 8 bases fitting TRBD1. Germline CDR1 reads MGHRA; CDR2 reads YSYEKL. The junction had 11 bases not matched to a gene; V was cut back by 1 base and J by 6 bases. The CDR3 runs 16 residues.

The rearrangement links TRBV28 to TRBJ1-4; D ambiguous. CDR3 length equals 15 residues. V was clipped by 2 bases and J by 0 bases, with 7 bases between them. Germline V CDR1 and CDR2: MDHEN, SYDVKM. The CDR3 here is CASSLVDATNEKLFF. DNA of the CDR3: TGTGCCAGCAGTTTAGTAGATGCAACTAATGAAAAACTGTTTTTT.

This chain connects TRBV30 to TRBJ2-1, with 9 bases lining up with TRBD2. CDR3 length: 16 residues. In germline, CDR1 is GTSNPN, CDR2 SVGIG (reference sequence). V lost 2 bases to trimming and J lost 3 bases; unmatched junction nucleotides: 8. CDR3 nucleotides: TGTGCCTGGAGTACCCGGGCTAGCGGGGACTACAATGAGCAGTTCTTC. Translated, it gives CAWSTRASGDYNEQFF.

V and J are TRBV2 and TRBJ2-7; D possibly corresponds to TRBD1 (6 bases). Germline CDR1 is SNHLY and CDR2 is FYNNEI. V dropped 3 bases and J dropped 4 bases, with 13 bases sitting between them. The CDR3 length is 14 residues. The CDR3 nucleotides read TGTGCCAGCAGTGAGGGGCAGGGGCTGTACGAGCAGTACTTC. Translating gives CASSEGQGLYEQYF.

The chain recombines TRBV9 with TRBJ1-6; 8 bases agree with TRBD1. This CDR3 spans 14 amino acids. Germline V gene sequence: CDR1 SGDLS, CDR2 YYNGEE. Trimming cost V 0 bases and J 11 bases; bases outside gene matches: 4. The chain's CDR3 is CASSVDSGGPPLHF. The CDR3 bases are TGTGCCAGCAGCGTAGATTCAGGGGGCCCACCCCTCCACTTT.

This clone showed up just once. J is TRBJ1-2 and V is TRBV7-9, with D unclear. The CDR3 length is 8 residues. The germline V gene encodes CDR1 SEHNR and CDR2 FQNEAQ (reference sequence). The CDR3, as DNA: TGTGCGTTGGATGGCTACACCTTC. This encodes CALDGYTF. Full variable domain (remainder filled in from reference TRBV7-9 and TRBJ1-2): DTGVSQNPRHKITKRGQNVTFRCDPISEHNRLYWYRQTLGQGPEFLTYFQNEAQLEKSRLLSDRFSAERPKGSFSTLEIQRTEQGDSAMYLCALDGYTFGSGTRLTVV.

The chain has TRBV10-2 and TRBJ2-1, with 8 nucleotides matching TRBD2. Losses at the gene ends were 3 bases for V and 9 bases for J; bases not matched to a gene: 1. The CDR3 is 12 amino acids. The germline CDR1 and CDR2 sequences are WSHSY and SAAADI. In DNA, the CDR3 is TGCGCCAGCAGTGAAGCGGGGGTTGAGCAGTTCTTC. Translating gives CASSEAGVEQFF.